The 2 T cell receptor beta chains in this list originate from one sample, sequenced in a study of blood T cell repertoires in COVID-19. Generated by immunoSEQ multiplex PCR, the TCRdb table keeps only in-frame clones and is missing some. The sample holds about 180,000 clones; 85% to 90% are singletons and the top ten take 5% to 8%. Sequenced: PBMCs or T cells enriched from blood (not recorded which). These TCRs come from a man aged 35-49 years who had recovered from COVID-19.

The chain's CDR3 is CASSLSSLAGEGYTF. The CDR3 DNA is TGCGCCAGCAGCCTGTCCTCTCTAGCAGGGGAAGGCTACACCTTC. The chain carries TRBV5-1 and TRBJ1-2; TRBD1 might be the D (6 bases). V was cut by 4 bases and J by 8 bases, with 21 bases left in between. Germline V gene data show CDR1 as SGHRS and CDR2 as YFSETQ. CDR3 length: 15 amino acids. Complete variable domain (other parts from reference TRBV5-1 and TRBJ1-2): KAGVTQTPRYLIKTRGQQVTLSCSPISGHRSVSWYQQTPGQGLQFLFEYFSETQRNKGNFPGRFSGRQFSNSRSEMNVSTLELGDSALYLCASSLSSLAGEGYTFGSGTRLTVV.

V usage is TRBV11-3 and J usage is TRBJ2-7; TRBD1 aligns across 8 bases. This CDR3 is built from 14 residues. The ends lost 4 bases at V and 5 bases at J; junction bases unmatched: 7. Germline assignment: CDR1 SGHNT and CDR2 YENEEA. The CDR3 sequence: CASSYRQGWDEQYF. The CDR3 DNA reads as TGTGCCAGCAGCTATAGACAGGGGTGGGACGAGCAGTACTTC.